These 14 T cell receptor beta chains originate from one sample sequenced in a study of siplizumab effects on memory and regulatory T cells. Some clones are missing from TCRdb's copy, which holds only in-frame ones; the method was immunoSEQ multiplex PCR. This repertoire shows some 65,000 clones, about 90% found once; its top ten account for around 1.8%. The material sequenced was Tregs sorted from blood. Receptor source: a human donor in good health.

The chain links TRBV5-1 to TRBJ2-7, with D possibly being TRBD1 (6 bases). The CDR3 is 14 residues long. The V end was cut by 5 bases, the J end by 4 bases, with 16 bases between. The germline CDR1 and CDR2 sequences are SGHRS and YFSETQ. The CDR3 sequence is CASRPTGQHYEQYF. The CDR3 nucleotides are TGCGCCAGCAGACCGACAGGTCAACATTACGAGCAGTACTTC.

V usage is TRBV5-4 and J usage is TRBJ1-2; D is unclear. Germline V gene lookup returns CDR1 SGHNT and CDR2 YYREEE (reference sequence). Trimming shortened V by 3 bases and J by 4 bases, and 13 bases separated the two germline ends. The CDR3 is 14 amino acids. The DNA of the CDR3 is TGTGCCAGCAGCTCCCCCCTCCGGGGCTATGGCTACACCTTC. As protein: CASSSPLRGYGYTF.

The chain carries TRBV30 and TRBJ1-2, with D possibly matching TRBD1 (6 bases). The CDR3 spans 14 residues. V was trimmed by 3 bases and J by 4 bases, leaving 15 bases between them. Germline V gene lookup returns CDR1 GTSNPN and CDR2 SVGIG (reference sequence). The CDR3 spells CAWSRQEMFYGYTF. Written as DNA, the CDR3 is TGTGCCTGGAGCCGACAGGAGATGTTCTATGGCTACACCTTC.

This clone was seen just once. CDR3 region: CASSAGQGNNEQFF. CDR3 sequence (DNA): TGTGCCAGCAGCGCGGGACAGGGAAACAATGAGCAGTTCTTC. The chain combines TRBV6-4 with TRBJ2-1, with TRBD1 matching 9 bases. CDR1 is MRHNA, CDR2 SNTAGT, per germline. The CDR3 runs 14 residues. The V and J ends lost 6 bases and 5 bases, in that order; junction bases with no gene match: 5.

This sequence joins TRBV5-6 and TRBJ2-1; D gene unclear. Germline V lookup: CDR1 SGHDT, CDR2 YYEEEE. The V end lost 4 bases, the J end lost 6 bases, and 11 bases lay between the germline ends. The CDR3 length is 13 residues. The CDR3 here is CASSLDWRNEQFF. For the CDR3, the DNA is TGTGCCAGCAGCCTCGACTGGCGCAATGAGCAGTTCTTC.

This clone was found a few times. The CDR3 DNA is TGTGCCAGCAGCTTAATGACAGGGAATGAAAAACTGTTTTTT. It encodes CASSLMTGNEKLFF. J is TRBJ1-4 and V is TRBV7-9, with TRBD1 identical over 7 bases. Trimming at V came to 2 bases and at J to 5 bases, leaving 2 bases not matched to a gene. The germline V gene encodes CDR1 SEHNR and CDR2 FQNEAQ (reference sequence). This CDR3 comprises 14 residues.

The rearrangement links TRBV21-1 to TRBJ1-4; the table's D call TRBD1 went unverified against the DNA. TRBV21-1 is an annotated pseudogene. The CDR3 consists of 11 residues. CDR3: CASSNSEKLFF. In DNA, the CDR3 is TGTGCCAGCAGCAACAGTGAAAAACTGTTTTTT.

The V call is TRBV10-3, the J call TRBJ2-2, with TRBD2 matching over 10 bases. This CDR3 contains 16 residues. The germline CDR1 and CDR2 sequences are ENHRY and SYGVKD. With 9 bases clipped from V and 0 bases from J, the junction kept 7 bases outside the gene matches. CDR3: CAISRTSGANTGELFF. The CDR3 nucleotides are TGTGCCATTTCCCGTACTAGCGGGGCGAACACCGGGGAGCTGTTTTTT.

This chain uses TRBV7-9 with TRBJ2-3, with D tentatively TRBD2 (6 bases). From germline, CDR1 is SEHNR and CDR2 FQNEAQ (reference sequence). The CDR3 extends over 17 amino acids. Deletions cut 4 bases from V and 2 bases from J, with 19 bases between. CDR3 in DNA: TGTGCCAGCAGCTCCCCGAGTAATCTAGCGAACACAGATACGCAGTATTTT. Residues: CASSSPSNLANTDTQYF.

This rearrangement joins TRBV15 to TRBJ2-7; 8 positions match TRBD1. J gave up 1 base and V 5 bases, and 13 bases lay outside the gene matches. The CDR3 spans 17 residues. CDR1 is LNHNV, CDR2 YYDKDF, per germline (reference sequence). This CDR3 is CATSEKGTWTGSYEQYF. For the CDR3, the DNA is TGTGCCACCAGCGAAAAGGGGACCTGGACAGGGTCCTACGAGCAGTACTTC.

The chain carries TRBV11-1 and TRBJ1-2; no firm D call. The CDR3 covers 13 residues. CDR1 and CDR2 from the germline V gene are SGHAT and FQDESV (reference sequence). Trimming removed 2 bases at V and 5 bases at J, with 9 bases between. The CDR3: CASSLTQQYGYTF. The CDR3 coding sequence is TGTGCCAGCAGCTTAACCCAACAGTATGGCTACACCTTC.

The chain carries TRBV4-1 and TRBJ2-7, with D hard to call. Germline CDR1 MGHRA, CDR2 YSYEKL. Deletions cut 2 bases from V and 0 bases from J, with 11 bases between. This CDR3 contains 15 residues. The CDR3 bases are TGCGCCAGCAGCCAACTCGACTCACCCTCCTACGAGCAGTACTTC. Its translation is CASSQLDSPSYEQYF.

Only one count was recorded for this clone. The V call is TRBV7-2, the J call TRBJ2-7, with D possibly being TRBD1 (6 bases). The CDR3 length is 15 residues. The germline gives CDR1 SGHTA, CDR2 FQGNSA. The V end was cut by 6 bases, the J end by 0 bases, with 15 bases between. The CDR3 spells CASRVSGTLSYEQYF. Here the CDR3 DNA reads TGTGCCAGCAGGGTATCCGGGACACTCTCCTACGAGCAGTACTTC.

The chain carries TRBV7-8 and TRBJ2-5; 14 nucleotides agree with TRBD2. V dropped 4 bases and J dropped 4; count of bases not matched to a gene: 5. The CDR3 totals 16 residues. Germline values: CDR1 SGHVS, CDR2 FQNEAQ. The CDR3 DNA reads as TGTGCCAGCAGCTCTAGCGGACTAGCGGGAGGAGAGACCCAGTACTTC. Translating it yields CASSSSGLAGGETQYF.